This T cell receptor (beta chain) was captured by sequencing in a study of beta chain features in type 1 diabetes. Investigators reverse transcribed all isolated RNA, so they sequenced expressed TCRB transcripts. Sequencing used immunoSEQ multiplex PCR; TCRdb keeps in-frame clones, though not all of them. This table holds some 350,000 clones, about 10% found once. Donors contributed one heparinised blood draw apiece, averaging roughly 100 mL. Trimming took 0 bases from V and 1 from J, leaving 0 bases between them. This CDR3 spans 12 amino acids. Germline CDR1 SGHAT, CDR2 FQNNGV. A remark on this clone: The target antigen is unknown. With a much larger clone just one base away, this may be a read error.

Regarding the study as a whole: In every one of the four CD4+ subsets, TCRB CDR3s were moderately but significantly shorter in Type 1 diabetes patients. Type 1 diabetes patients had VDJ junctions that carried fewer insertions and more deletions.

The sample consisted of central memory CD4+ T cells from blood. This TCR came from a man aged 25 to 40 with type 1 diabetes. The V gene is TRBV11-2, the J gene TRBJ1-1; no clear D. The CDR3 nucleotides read TGTGCCAGCAGCTTAGAGAACACTGAAGCTTTCTTT. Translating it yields CASSLENTEAFF.